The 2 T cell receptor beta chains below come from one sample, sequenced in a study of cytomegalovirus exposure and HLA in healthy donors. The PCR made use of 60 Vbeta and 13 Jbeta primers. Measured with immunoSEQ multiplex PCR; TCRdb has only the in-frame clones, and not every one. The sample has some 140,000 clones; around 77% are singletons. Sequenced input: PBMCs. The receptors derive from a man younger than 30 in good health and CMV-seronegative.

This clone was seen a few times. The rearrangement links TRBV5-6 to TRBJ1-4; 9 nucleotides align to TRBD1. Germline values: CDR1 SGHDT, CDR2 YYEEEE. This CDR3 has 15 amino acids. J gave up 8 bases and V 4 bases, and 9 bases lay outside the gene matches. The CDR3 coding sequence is TGTGCCAGCAGCCCATGGGACAGGGAAGGGGAAAAACTGTTTTTT. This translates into CASSPWDREGEKLFF.

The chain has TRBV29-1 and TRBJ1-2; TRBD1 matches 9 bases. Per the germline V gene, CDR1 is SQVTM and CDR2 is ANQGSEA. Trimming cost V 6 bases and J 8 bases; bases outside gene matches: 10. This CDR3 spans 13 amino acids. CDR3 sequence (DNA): TGCAGCGTCCGGGCGGGACAGGGTCTAGGCTACACCTTC. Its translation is CSVRAGQGLGYTF.